Each of the 24 T cell receptor beta chains below was sequenced from the same sample in a study of T cell responses to AZD1222 COVID-19 vaccine. TCRdb's table, derived via immunoSEQ multiplex PCR, lists solely in-frame clones and lacks some. The sample contains approximately 150,000 clones, around 90% of which appear only once. The sequencing here drew on peripheral blood, taken 28 days after the second AZD1222 dose. The receptors were sampled from an adult who received the AZD1222 COVID-19 vaccine.

V gene TRBV11-2 combines with J gene TRBJ1-3; D call uncertain. Germline V CDR1 and CDR2: SGHAT, FQNNGV. Trimming stripped 6 bases from V and 2 bases from J, with 11 bases between. This CDR3 region has 14 residues. CDR3 coding DNA: TGTGCCAGCAGAAGCGGTTACGCTGGAAACACCATATATTTT. Its translation is CASRSGYAGNTIYF.

The V call is TRBV28, the J call TRBJ1-4; 10 nucleotides line up with TRBD1. Per the germline V gene, CDR1 is MDHEN and CDR2 is SYDVKM. CDR3 length: 15 residues. J lost 5 bases, V lost 5 bases, and 5 bases had no gene match. The CDR3, as DNA: TGTGCCAGCAGTGCCTCGACAGGGGGCAATGAAAAACTGTTTTTT. It encodes CASSASTGGNEKLFF.

CDR3 sequence reads: CASSLWLSSGQPFEKLFF. The CDR3 DNA is TGTGCCAGCAGTTTATGGTTAAGTTCGGGACAGCCGTTCGAAAAACTGTTTTTT. The chain combines TRBV28 with TRBJ1-4, with TRBD1 matching 7 bases. The trim removed 0 bases at V and 8 bases at J, leaving 15 bases unmatched. Germline-derived CDR1 and CDR2 are MDHEN and SYDVKM. The CDR3 length is 18 residues. Together with reference TRBV28 and TRBJ1-4, the CDR3 gives the full variable domain: DVKVTQSSRYLVKRTGEKVFLECVQDMDHENMFWYRQDPGLGLRLIYFSYDVKMKEKGDIPEGYSVSREKKERFSLILESASTNQTSMYLCASSLWLSSGQPFEKLFFGSGTQLSVL.

V and J are TRBV18 and TRBJ1-1, with unresolved D. CDR1 KGHSH and CDR2 LQKENI come from the germline V gene. Trimming left V 3 bases short and J 6 bases short, with 11 bases between. There are 13 residues in the CDR3. CDR3 protein: CASSPNEGAEAFF. The CDR3 DNA is TGTGCCAGCTCACCCAATGAAGGTGCTGAAGCTTTCTTT.

V and J are TRBV5-8 and TRBJ2-1; D is undetermined. Germline V CDR1 and CDR2: SGHTS, YDEGEE. The CDR3 spans 12 residues. V gave up 7 bases and J gave up 8 bases, with 13 bases separating them. The CDR3 DNA reads TGTGCCAGCTCTTATCAATTCCATGAGCAGTTCTTC. Protein sequence: CASSYQFHEQFF.

The genes are TRBV5-5 and TRBJ2-1; 12 positions match TRBD2. The V gene's germline CDR1 is SGHKS and CDR2 YYEKEE (reference sequence). With V trimmed by 4 bases and J by 12 bases, 8 bases remained unmatched. The CDR3 is made up of 14 amino acids. DNA of the CDR3: TGTGCCAGCAGCCCCCGGACTAGCGGGGAAGGGCAGTTCTTC. The encoded protein is CASSPRTSGEGQFF.

The chain is built from TRBV29-1 and TRBJ1-1; D uncertain. The germline V gene encodes CDR1 SQVTM and CDR2 ANQGSEA. Deletions cut 3 bases from V and 0 bases from J, with 11 bases between. The CDR3 sequence is 14 residues long. Here the CDR3 DNA reads TGCAGCGTTGAGCAGAGGATCATGAACACTGAAGCTTTCTTT. This codes for CSVEQRIMNTEAFF.

This clone turned up a few times. The chain employs TRBV9 and TRBJ1-1, with D perhaps TRBD1 (5 bases). Trimming took off 4 bases at V and 1 base at J, with 14 bases between the two ends. CDR1 SGDLS and CDR2 YYNGEE come from the germline V gene. This CDR3 is built from 15 residues. CDR3 residues: CASSQGAVQNTEAFF. The DNA of the CDR3 is TGTGCCAGCAGCCAGGGAGCGGTTCAGAACACTGAAGCTTTCTTT.

V is TRBV7-3 and J is TRBJ2-1; D uncertain. Trimming shortened V by 5 bases and J by 9 bases, and 17 bases separated the two germline ends. The CDR3 extends over 14 amino acids. Germline CDR1 SGHTA, CDR2 FQGTGA. The CDR3 reads CASSRSYSSGEQFF. The CDR3 DNA reads TGTGCCAGCAGCCGATCCTATAGCTCGGGTGAGCAGTTCTTC.

V and J are TRBV5-1 and TRBJ2-7; D is uncertain. Germline CDR1 SGHRS, CDR2 YFSETQ. The V and J ends lost 5 bases and 0 bases respectively, with 9 bases between them. This CDR3 is built from 13 residues. CDR3 region: CASSYDGSYEQYF. CDR3 DNA sequence: TGCGCCAGCAGTTATGACGGCTCCTACGAGCAGTACTTC.

The chain employs TRBV19 and TRBJ2-1, with TRBD1 matching 10 bases. Losses at the gene ends were 3 bases for V and 7 bases for J; bases not matched to a gene: 3. There are 14 residues in the CDR3. Germline values: CDR1 LNHDA, CDR2 SQIVND (reference sequence). The CDR3 protein is CASSIGTGVNEQFF. CDR3 coding DNA: TGTGCCAGTAGTATCGGGACAGGGGTAAATGAGCAGTTCTTC.

This chain connects TRBV12-3 or TRBV12-4 to TRBJ2-1; weak D call: TRBD2 (6 bases). Between the trimmed V and J ends, which lost 7 bases and 10 bases, there was a span of 17 bases. This CDR3 region has 13 residues. The CDR3: CASTWEARGEQFF. The CDR3 coding sequence is TGTGCCAGCACTTGGGAAGCTCGGGGGGAGCAGTTCTTC.

This clone was picked up one time. This chain connects TRBV6-5 to TRBJ2-1; 7 nucleotides agree with TRBD1. The CDR3 has 16 amino acids. Trimming removed 3 bases from V and 2 bases from J; junction bases left unmatched: 7. From germline, CDR1 is MNHEY and CDR2 SVGAGI. The CDR3 DNA sequence: TGTGCCAGCAGTTATACGATCGGACAGGCCTACAATGAGCAGTTCTTC. This sequence encodes CASSYTIGQAYNEQFF.

This chain joins TRBV28 and TRBJ2-2; no definite D call. The CDR3 consists of 14 residues. Germline CDR1 reads MDHEN; CDR2 reads SYDVKM. Trimming left V 3 bases short and J 2 bases short, with 7 bases between. The CDR3 DNA reads as TGTGCCAGCAGTTTTCAGTTAAACACCGGGGAGCTGTTTTTT. Protein: CASSFQLNTGELFF.

The CDR3 protein is CASSRGQGNTEAFF. The CDR3 DNA is TGTGCCAGCAGTAGGGGGCAGGGTAACACTGAAGCTTTCTTT. This chain joins TRBV6-5 and TRBJ1-1; TRBD1 matches at 7 bases. This CDR3 region has 14 residues. Germline loops: CDR1 MNHEY, CDR2 SVGAGI. V shed 5 bases, J shed 2 bases, and the junction held 5 bases outside the gene matches.

This clone showed up just once. The chain combines TRBV24-1 with TRBJ1-1; possible D gene TRBD1, 5 bases. V shed 9 bases and J shed 1 base, with 11 bases lying between them. Germline V gene data show CDR1 as KGHDR and CDR2 as SFDVKD. The CDR3 length is 13 residues. The CDR3 is CATGDGWNTEAFF. The CDR3 DNA is TGTGCCACCGGGGACGGTTGGAACACTGAAGCTTTCTTT.

The chain carries TRBV2 and TRBJ2-5; the D gene is possibly TRBD1 (5 bases). CDR1 is SNHLY, CDR2 FYNNEI, per germline. There are 14 residues in the CDR3. With 3 bases removed from V and 3 bases from J, the gap between germline ends came to 11 bases. CDR3 sequence reads: CASSDQGFEETQYF. In nucleotides, the CDR3 is TGTGCCAGCAGTGATCAGGGATTCGAAGAGACCCAGTACTTC.

The chain combines TRBV10-1 with TRBJ2-2, with a tentative D call TRBD2 (7 bases). The length of the CDR3 is 16 residues. Trimming took 0 bases from V and 7 from J, leaving 15 bases between them. CDR1 is WNHNN, CDR2 SYGVQD, per germline (reference sequence). CDR3 nucleotide sequence: TGCGCCAGCAGTGAGTCGGGGGGGCCTTTGAACGGGGAGCTGTTTTTT. The encoded protein is CASSESGGPLNGELFF.

This chain links TRBV7-2 with TRBJ2-2, with no clear D. Deletions cut 6 bases from V and 7 bases from J, with 15 bases between. The CDR3 runs to 14 residues. CDR1 is SGHTA and CDR2 is FQGNSA in the germline V gene. Here the CDR3 DNA reads TGTGCCAGCAGGGATCCTCGCAAGAACGGGGAGCTGTTTTTT. It codes for CASRDPRKNGELFF.

V gene TRBV5-1 combines with J gene TRBJ2-5, with D perhaps matching TRBD1 or TRBD2 (5 bases each). Germline assignment: CDR1 SGHRS and CDR2 YFSETQ. The V end lost 9 bases, the J end lost 5 bases, and 17 bases lay between the germline ends. The CDR3 loop spans 13 amino acids. The CDR3 nucleotides are TGCGCCACCAATAAAGACTGGGGGGAGACCCAGTACTTC. This gives the protein CATNKDWGETQYF.

The chain couples TRBV27 to TRBJ1-2, with 10 bases matching TRBD1. This CDR3 region has 17 residues. Trimming removed 4 bases from V and 3 bases from J; junction bases left unmatched: 11. From germline, CDR1 is MNHEY and CDR2 SMNVEV (reference sequence). The CDR3 sequence: CASSSDRGRKPYYGYTF. The CDR3 bases are TGTGCCAGCAGTTCCGACAGGGGGCGGAAACCTTACTATGGCTACACCTTC.

V gene TRBV3-1 (or the pseudogene TRBV3-2) combines with J gene TRBJ1-2; D not certain. CDR1 and CDR2 from the germline V gene are LGHDT and YNNKEL (reference sequence). This CDR3 region has 14 residues. V was trimmed by 1 base and J by 4 bases, leaving 10 bases between them. Here the CDR3 DNA reads TGTGCCAGCAGCCAAGCACTACAGACCTATGGCTACACCTTC. Amino acid sequence: CASSQALQTYGYTF.

This chain joins TRBV27 and TRBJ2-5, with a weak D call TRBD1 (5 bases). Deletions cut 5 bases from V and 4 bases from J, with 14 bases between. The CDR3 is 14 residues long. Germline CDR1 is MNHEY and CDR2 is SMNVEV (reference sequence). In nucleotides, the CDR3 is TGTGCCAGCAGTAGGGGCTATGGGCCAGAGACCCAGTACTTC. Protein product: CASSRGYGPETQYF.

The CDR3 loop is CASSLASGSPLHF. Here the CDR3 DNA reads TGTGCCAGCAGCCTGGCGTCGGGGTCACCCCTCCACTTT. The rearrangement joins TRBV7-6 to TRBJ1-6, with D uncertain. With 5 bases removed from V and 10 bases from J, the gap between germline ends came to 12 bases. The CDR3 extends over 13 amino acids. From germline, CDR1 is SGHVS and CDR2 FNYEAQ.